Listed below are T cell receptor beta chains from one sample, sequenced in a study of blood T cell repertoires in COVID-19. Repertoires were generated with immunoSEQ multiplex PCR, while TCRdb's copy carries only in-frame clones and drops some. The table records about 260,000 clones, over 70% of them present only once. Sequences were obtained from peripheral blood. These receptors were taken from a woman aged 40-49 years who had recovered from COVID-19. CDR3s include the opening cysteine and the closing phenylalanine or tryptophan. Each record gives: D gene, clone size, V gene, J gene, CDR3 DNA, CDR3 protein. A D gene is named only where the DNA matches it firmly. Clone size appears in some rows only: once, few, many, or a class for an expanded clone.

>TRBD2|-|TRBV14|TRBJ2-1
TGTGCCAGCAGCGGGCGGGGGGGCCGTGGGAATGAGCAGTTCTTC
CASSGRGGRGNEQFF
>-|-|TRBV7-2|TRBJ2-7
TGTGCCAGCAGCTCCGAGGCCAGTCCCTACTACGAGCAGTACTTC
CASSSEASPYYEQYF
>-|-|TRBV9|TRBJ2-5
TGTGCCAGCAGCGCGCAGGGAACGGAGACCCAGTACTTC
CASSAQGTETQYF
>TRBD1|few|TRBV6-5|TRBJ1-2
TGTGCCAGCAGTTACATCCGGACAGGGGGGAACTATGGCTACACCTTC
CASSYIRTGGNYGYTF
>-|once|TRBV12-5|TRBJ1-2
TGTGCTAGTGGTTCGGACTATGGCTACACCTTC
CASGSDYGYTF
>-|-|TRBV29-1|TRBJ2-7
TGCAGCGTTGAGACAGCCTACGAGCAGTACTTC
CSVETAYEQYF
>TRBD2|-|TRBV9|TRBJ2-5
TGTGCCAGCAGCGTTAGCGGGGGGGCCTTTGAGACCCAGTACTTC
CASSVSGGAFETQYF
>-|-|TRBV11-2|TRBJ2-7
TGTGCCAGCAGCTTAGATCCCGGGGGGCGCTACGAGCAGTACTTC
CASSLDPGGRYEQYF
>-|few|TRBV19|TRBJ1-2
TGTGCCAGTAGTATTGGGGGGTCGGTGCGTGGCTACACCTTC
CASSIGGSVRGYTF
>-|-|TRBV13|TRBJ2-5
TGTGCCAGCAGACCGACTACGCCCTACGAAGAGACCCAGTACTTC
CASRPTTPYEETQYF
>-|-|TRBV3-1/TRBV3-2|TRBJ1-5
TGTGCCAGCAGCGCGGCAGTGAATAGCAATCAGCCCCAGCATTTT
CASSAAVNSNQPQHF
>-|-|TRBV7-2|TRBJ1-3
TGTGCCAGCAGCTTTCTCTACCCTAGAAACACCATATATTTT
CASSFLYPRNTIYF
>-|-|TRBV5-1|TRBJ1-1
TGCGCCAGCGGGGACGGGGGCACTGAAGCTTTCTTT
CASGDGGTEAFF
>-|once|TRBV11-2|TRBJ2-4
TGTGCCAGCAGCTTAGCGACCCAGGGGCGGCAAAACATTCAGTACTTC
CASSLATQGRQNIQYF
>TRBD2|-|TRBV4-3|TRBJ2-1
TGCGCCAGCAGCCAACCGGGGGGTAATGAGCAGTTCTTC
CASSQPGGNEQFF
>TRBD1|-|TRBV7-2|TRBJ2-1
TGTGCCAGCAGCCCCGACGAGGGACAGGGGCGAAATGAGCAGTTCTTC
CASSPDEGQGRNEQFF
>TRBD1|-|TRBV27|TRBJ2-7
TGTGCCAGCAGTACTCGATTCCGGGACAGGGGTTTCCACGAGCAGTACTTC
CASSTRFRDRGFHEQYF
>-|-|TRBV7-9|TRBJ1-2
TGTGCCAGCAGCCCACGGGACACGGATGGCTACACCTTC
CASSPRDTDGYTF
>-|-|TRBV5-1|TRBJ1-4
TGCGCCAGCAGCTCGGAAGGGGCGTTCCATAATAATGAAAAACTGTTTTTT
CASSSEGAFHNNEKLFF
>TRBD1|-|TRBV4-1|TRBJ2-7
TGCGCCAGCAGCCTTTACGACAGGGGCCACGAGCAGTACTTC
CASSLYDRGHEQYF
>TRBD1|-|TRBV3-1/TRBV3-2|TRBJ1-1
TGTGCCACCCAAGGGGGCGCGGCAGCTTTCTTT
CATQGGAAAFF
>-|-|TRBV20-1|TRBJ1-1
TGCAGTGCTAGACTGACTGAAGCTTTCTTT
CSARLTEAFF
>-|few|TRBV5-1|TRBJ1-1
TGCGCCAGCAGCTCGAGAACAGGGCAGGGTGAAGCTTTCTTT
CASSSRTGQGEAFF
>-|-|TRBV20-1|TRBJ2-7
TGCAGTGCTAGTGACGGGGGACTGAGTAACTACGAGCAGTACTTC
CSASDGGLSNYEQYF
>-|-|TRBV12-5|TRBJ1-2
TGTGCTAGTGGTTTGCCCCAGGGAGGCTACACCTTC
CASGLPQGGYTF
>-|-|TRBV6-1|TRBJ1-3
TGTGCCAGCAGTGAGGTTTGGTACAGTCTCTCTGGAAACACCATATATTTT
CASSEVWYSLSGNTIYF
>-|-|TRBV7-9|TRBJ1-3
TGTGCCAGCAGCCTCGTTCCTGGAAACACCATATATTTT
CASSLVPGNTIYF
>-|-|TRBV9|TRBJ1-5
TGTGCCAGCAGCGCCGGACAGCGCAGGTCGGAGCCCCAGCATTTT
CASSAGQRRSEPQHF
>TRBD1|-|TRBV29-1|TRBJ1-6
TGCAGCGTTGGACAGGGGAGGAATTCACCCCTCCACTTT
CSVGQGRNSPLHF
>TRBD1|-|TRBV6-2/TRBV6-3|TRBJ2-1
TGTGCCAGCAGTTACTCGAAAGCTTGGGACAGGGGTTTCTTC
CASSYSKAWDRGFF
>-|-|TRBV9|TRBJ1-3
TGTGCCAGCAGCCCCGGGGGGCTCTCTGGAAACACCATATATTTT
CASSPGGLSGNTIYF
>-|-|TRBV3-1/TRBV3-2|TRBJ2-3
TGTGCCAGCAGCCGAAAAGGGGGGGGAGACACGCAGTATTTT
CASSRKGGGDTQYF
>-|-|TRBV20-1|TRBJ1-1
TGCGGACGAACAGGGCCCACTGAAGCTTTCTTT
CGRTGPTEAFF